Listed here are 27 T cell receptor beta chains from one sample, sequenced in a study of T cell repertoires in cytomegalovirus infection (dated by TCRdb to between 2018 and 2021). TCRdb shows the sequencer as Illumina HiSeq 1500. TCRdb cleaned the public reads at Q25 with fastp, built clones with MiXCR and kept in-frame beta chains. Entries are consolidated by CDR3 protein sequence, retaining the most common genes and DNA. This sample has roughly 340,000 distinct CDR3 sequences in its table, and under 35% of those were observed once. The ten largest clones represent around 18% of the sample. These receptors have no identified antigens. The treatment or condition tag for this specimen amounts to: in vitro stimulation with specific CMV peptide epitopes to enrich CMV-specific T cells. The sample here was cultured PBMCs, taken from culture after CMV antigen stimulation. The receptor source for this set is a human donor in good health (CMV status not recorded). Some clones in this sample may be carry-over from other donors' samples.

This clonotype was observed a few times. The chain is built from TRBV6-6 and TRBJ1-1; D gene ambiguous. Germline CDR1 reads MNHNY; CDR2 reads SVGAGI (reference sequence). The germline V and J ends were trimmed by 6 bases and 3 bases, with 8 bases remaining between them. CDR3 length: 12 amino acids. The CDR3 coding sequence is TGTGCCAGCAGCCAAGTGGACACTGAAGCTTTCTTT. It codes for CASSQVDTEAFF.

The CDR3 region is CASSWSGAGANVLTF. The CDR3 DNA is TGTGCCAGCAGTTGGTCAGGGGCTGGGGCCAACGTCCTGACTTTC. V is TRBV12-3 or TRBV12-4 and J is TRBJ2-6, with D tentatively TRBD1 (6 bases). The ends were cut back, 4 bases at V and 2 bases at J, with 9 bases in the middle. This CDR3 spans 15 amino acids.

In its sample, this clonotype was seen many times. CDR3: CASSLAGGRVAEQFF. In nucleotides, the CDR3 is TGTGCCAGCAGCTTAGCGGGAGGACGGGTGGCTGAGCAGTTCTTC. The chain has TRBV11-2 and TRBJ2-1; 7 bases align to TRBD2. Germline V gives CDR1 SGHAT, CDR2 FQNNGV. The V and J ends lost 1 base and 9 bases, in that order; junction bases with no gene match: 9. The CDR3 runs 15 residues. The full variable domain, with the rest looked up from reference TRBV11-2 and TRBJ2-1, is EAGVAQSPRYKIIEKRQSVAFWCNPISGHATLYWYQQILGQGPKLLIQFQNNGVVDDSQLPKDRFSAERLKGVDSTLKIQPAKLEDSAVYLCASSLAGGRVAEQFFGPGTRLTVL.

This clonotype was seen more than once but under ten times. The CDR3, as DNA: TGTGCCAGCAGTTCTTCTAGCGGGAGATTCAATGAGCAGTTCTTC. Translating gives CASSSSSGRFNEQFF. This chain links TRBV12-3 or TRBV12-4 with TRBJ2-1; TRBD2 aligns across 10 bases. The CDR3 extends over 15 amino acids. Losses at the gene ends were 4 bases for V and 6 bases for J; bases not matched to a gene: 6.

This rearrangement joins TRBV25-1 to TRBJ2-1, with D maybe TRBD2 (5 bases). Trimming took off 4 bases at V and 2 bases at J, with 9 bases between the two ends. The CDR3 extends over 14 amino acids. The V gene's germline CDR1 is MGHDK and CDR2 SYGVNS. The CDR3 DNA follows: TGTGCCAGCAGTGGACATAGCGCCTACAATGAGCAGTTCTTC. Encoded protein: CASSGHSAYNEQFF.

This clonotype was seen more than once but under ten times. The V call is TRBV7-3, the J call TRBJ2-7; the match to TRBD2 covers 9 bases. This CDR3 contains 15 residues. After removal of 1 base from V and 7 bases from J, the junction contained 8 bases not matched to a gene. Germline V gene data show CDR1 as SGHTA and CDR2 as FQGTGA. Here the CDR3 DNA reads TGTGCCAGCAGCTTAAGCCTAGCGGGAATTGGAGAGCAGTACTTC. This translates into CASSLSLAGIGEQYF.

The chain couples TRBV19 to TRBJ1-5; 8 nucleotides match TRBD1. The CDR3 consists of 15 residues. The trim removed 5 bases at V and 6 bases at J, leaving 9 bases unmatched. The germline CDR1 and CDR2 sequences are LNHDA and SQIVND (reference sequence). The CDR3 region has the DNA TGTGCCAGTAGTGCCGGACAGGGAGGTCGTCAGCCCCAGCATTTT. It encodes CASSAGQGGRQPQHF.

This clonotype showed up just a few times. The chain carries TRBV19 and TRBJ2-5; the D call may be TRBD1 or TRBD2 (5 bases each). The germline CDR1 and CDR2 sequences are LNHDA and SQIVND (reference sequence). Trimming removed 4 bases at V and 1 base at J, with 13 bases between. The length of the CDR3 is 15 residues. In DNA, the CDR3 is TGTGCCAGTAGTAACAAAGGGACCGGCCAAGAGACCCAGTACTTC. Translated: CASSNKGTGQETQYF.

This rearrangement joins TRBV7-9 to TRBJ2-7; 11 positions match TRBD1. CDR1 is SEHNR, CDR2 FQNEAQ, per germline (reference sequence). The V gene end was trimmed by 4 bases and the J gene end by 5 bases; junction bases not matched to a gene: 10. The CDR3 has 16 amino acids. This chain's CDR3 is CASSSPRDRGSHEQYF. The CDR3 DNA sequence: TGTGCCAGCAGCTCCCCTAGGGACAGGGGGTCCCACGAGCAGTACTTC.

The V call is TRBV29-1, the J call TRBJ1-2; 9 bases align to TRBD1. Trimming at V came to 6 bases and at J to 2 bases, leaving 4 bases not matched to a gene. From germline, CDR1 is SQVTM and CDR2 ANQGSEA. The CDR3 has 13 amino acids. CDR3 loop: CSVGGQGNYGYTF. The CDR3 nucleotides are TGCAGCGTGGGCGGACAGGGGAACTATGGCTACACCTTC.

The rearrangement uses TRBV20-1 and TRBJ2-1; 10 positions agree with TRBD2. Germline values: CDR1 DFQATT, CDR2 SNEGSKA (reference sequence). The CDR3 sequence is 17 residues long. V shed 6 bases, J shed 0 bases, and the junction held 11 bases outside the gene matches. CDR3 nucleotides: TGCAGTGCCCCTATCACTAGCGGGACTAGCTCCTACAATGAGCAGTTCTTC. It specifies CSAPITSGTSSYNEQFF.

The gene calls are TRBV4-1 and TRBJ1-2, with unresolved D. The CDR3 spans 14 residues. Germline V lookup: CDR1 MGHRA, CDR2 YSYEKL. V lost 4 bases, J lost 6 bases, and 15 bases lay in between. This chain's CDR3 is CASSLPGGSDGYTF. The CDR3 coding sequence is TGCGCCAGCAGCCTCCCTGGAGGGAGCGATGGCTACACCTTC.

The chain uses TRBV2 and TRBJ1-6; D not certain. V was cut by 1 base and J by 9 bases, with 13 bases left in between. The CDR3 is made up of 15 amino acids. Germline-derived CDR1 and CDR2 are SNHLY and FYNNEI. CDR3 in DNA: TGTGCCAGCAGTGAAGATACCCGGTGGGGTTCACCCCTCCACTTT. Its protein product is CASSEDTRWGSPLHF.

In this sample, this clonotype turned up a few times. The chain is built from TRBV12-5 and TRBJ1-5; weak D call: TRBD1 (5 bases). V was trimmed by 2 bases and J by 2 bases, leaving 7 bases between them. Germline values: CDR1 LGHNT, CDR2 FRNRAP. The CDR3 runs to 14 residues. As DNA, the CDR3 is TGTGCTAGTGGTTTGCAAGGGGGCAATCAGCCCCAGCATTTT. Translated, it gives CASGLQGGNQPQHF.

The rearrangement links TRBV6-5 to TRBJ1-3, with 10 bases aligning to TRBD1. This CDR3 region has 15 residues. Germline trimming cut 6 bases from V and 4 bases from J; bases unmatched to any gene: 6. Germline-derived CDR1 and CDR2 are MNHEY and SVGAGI. The CDR3 protein is CASSRTGGWGNTIYF. CDR3 nucleotide sequence: TGTGCCAGCAGCCGGACAGGGGGATGGGGAAACACCATATATTTT.

This clonotype has more than one count but fewer than ten. The chain combines TRBV19 with TRBJ2-1; TRBD1 matches at 8 bases. The length of the CDR3 is 19 residues. Trimming took 5 bases from V and 3 from J; bases not matched to a gene: 18. CDR1 LNHDA and CDR2 SQIVND come from the germline V gene (reference sequence). This chain's CDR3 is CASSPRQGSPSDIYNEQFF. In DNA, the CDR3 is TGTGCCAGTAGTCCCCGACAGGGGTCTCCCTCCGATATCTACAATGAGCAGTTCTTC.

The sample holds a few counts of this clonotype. J is TRBJ2-5 and V is TRBV3-1; D may be TRBD2 (5 bases). The V and J ends lost 4 bases and 3 bases respectively, with 12 bases between them. Germline lookup yields CDR1 LGHDT and CDR2 YNNKEL (reference sequence). This CDR3 is 14 amino acids long. Here the CDR3 DNA reads TGTGCCAGCAGCCGACGGAGCGGCAAAGAGACCCAGTACTTC. Translating it yields CASSRRSGKETQYF.

The chain carries TRBV6-1 and TRBJ1-3; D is undetermined. Per germline, CDR1 MNHNS and CDR2 SASEGT. This CDR3 has 16 amino acids. The V end lost 2 bases, the J end lost 0 bases, and 11 bases lay between the germline ends. The CDR3 DNA sequence: TGTGCCAGCAGTGAACAGGCCTCCTACTCTGGAAACACCATATATTTT. As protein: CASSEQASYSGNTIYF.

The chain has TRBV7-3 and TRBJ2-3; D uncertain. CDR1 SGHTA and CDR2 FQGTGA come from the germline V gene. The CDR3 runs 14 residues. The V end lost 4 bases, the J end lost 0 bases, and 8 bases lay between the germline ends. This chain's CDR3 is CASSSTDSTDTQYF. For the CDR3, the DNA is TGTGCCAGCAGCTCGACGGATAGCACAGATACGCAGTATTTT.

The chain carries TRBV5-1 and TRBJ2-1, with TRBD2 matching 9 bases. This CDR3 is built from 13 residues. The ends lost 7 bases at V and 7 bases at J; junction bases unmatched: 6. Germline CDR1 SGHRS, CDR2 YFSETQ. The CDR3 DNA reads TGCGCCAGCGCCGCGGGAGGGCGTAATGAGCAGTTCTTC. Amino acid sequence: CASAAGGRNEQFF.

This sequence joins TRBV20-1 and TRBJ2-7, with 10 bases lining up with TRBD2. The CDR3 is 14 amino acids. J gave up 6 bases and V 2 bases, and 7 bases lay outside the gene matches. Germline lookup yields CDR1 DFQATT and CDR2 SNEGSKA (reference sequence). The DNA of the CDR3 is TGCAGTGCTAGATCCGGGACTAGCGCTGCCGAGCAGTACTTC. Translated: CSARSGTSAAEQYF.

This chain links TRBV5-6 with TRBJ2-1; 7 bases align to TRBD1. This CDR3 has 14 amino acids. CDR1 and CDR2 (germline): SGHDT, YYEEEE. V shed 0 bases and J 6 bases; nucleotides not matched to a gene: 3. CDR3 residues: CASSLETGTNEQFF. In DNA, the CDR3 is TGTGCCAGCAGCTTGGAGACAGGGACCAATGAGCAGTTCTTC.

This clonotype was picked up a small number of times. This chain connects TRBV6-6 to TRBJ2-1, with 9 bases matching TRBD2. Germline assignment: CDR1 MNHNY and CDR2 SVGAGI (reference sequence). J lost 2 bases, V lost 6 bases, and 8 bases had no gene match. The length of the CDR3 is 16 residues. The CDR3 DNA reads TGTGCCAGCAGCCACGGGACTAGCAGAACCTACAATGAGCAGTTCTTC. The encoded protein is CASSHGTSRTYNEQFF.

This clonotype was counted many times. The chain is built from TRBV6-1 and TRBJ1-1; D is unresolved. Deletions cut 6 bases from V and 5 bases from J, with 10 bases between. The length of the CDR3 is 12 residues. Germline lookup yields CDR1 MNHNS and CDR2 SASEGT. The CDR3, as DNA: TGTGCCAGCAGCGAGCGGAGGACTGAAGCTTTCTTT. Its translation is CASSERRTEAFF.

V usage is TRBV4-2 and J usage is TRBJ1-2, with D hard to call. The CDR3 sequence is 19 residues long. Trimming removed 1 base from V and 0 bases from J, with 21 bases in between. Germline CDR1 LGHNA, CDR2 YNFKEQ. CDR3 bases: TGTGCCAGCAGCCAAGTTTACCTGGACGGGAGCATTACTAACTATGGCTACACCTTC. Its translation is CASSQVYLDGSITNYGYTF.

This clonotype was observed a few times. The chain's CDR3 is CASRVPSSLTDTQYF. CDR3 DNA: TGTGCCAGCAGGGTACCGTCATCTCTCACAGATACGCAGTATTTT. The V and J genes are TRBV11-1 and TRBJ2-3, with D hard to call. The CDR3 is made up of 15 amino acids. Germline V CDR1 and CDR2: SGHAT, FQDESV (reference sequence). V gave up 6 bases and J gave up 2 bases, with 15 bases separating them.

In its sample, this clonotype was seen many times. The DNA for the CDR3 is TGTGCCAGCACCCCCGGCACAGATACGCAGTATTTT. It yields the protein CASTPGTDTQYF. The chain has TRBV6-1 and TRBJ2-3; no reliable D call. This CDR3 has 12 amino acids. Germline CDR1 and CDR2: MNHNS and SASEGT. V was cut by 7 bases and J by 1 base, with 6 bases left in between.